This T cell receptor (beta chain) appears in the sequencing data of a study of T cell changes during pregnancy in multiple sclerosis. The data were produced by immunoSEQ multiplex PCR, yet TCRdb's version contains in-frame clones alone and is incomplete. The sample has tens of thousands of clones, 80% to 90% seen once. Germline V gene data show CDR1 as SGHTA and CDR2 as FQGNSA. J lost 1 base, V lost 4 bases, and 8 bases had no gene match. The CDR3 is 16 amino acids. The chain joins TRBV7-2 to TRBJ2-3; TRBD1 matches 7 bases. The sample in question was peripheral blood, obtained in the first trimester of pregnancy. This clonotype was obtained from a female donor in good health, enrolled as a control in a pregnancy study. This CDR3 reads CASSSYRGLGTDTQYF. DNA of the CDR3: TGTGCCAGCAGCTCTTACAGGGGCCTTGGCACAGATACGCAGTATTTT.